A selection of T cell receptor beta chains follows, all from one sample in a study of T cell responses to AZD1222 COVID-19 vaccine. Sequenced by immunoSEQ multiplex PCR; TCRdb stores in-frame clones only, minus some. The sample yields approximately 170,000 clones, about 91% seen once. The sequencing here drew on peripheral blood, taken 28 days after the second AZD1222 dose. All receptors come from an adult who received the AZD1222 COVID-19 vaccine. The CDR3 runs from the conserved cysteine through the conserved F or W. The order of the fields is J gene, V gene, CDR3 protein.

TRBJ1-6,TRBV27,CASTPRRGQVSPLHF
TRBJ1-1,TRBV21-1,CASSPRTGIGTEAFF
TRBJ1-2,TRBV3-1/TRBV3-2,CASSKTLDRDREVYTF
TRBJ2-6,TRBV3-1/TRBV3-2,CASSPTGFFSGANVLTF
TRBJ1-2,TRBV19,CASNGVYGYTF
TRBJ2-3,TRBV7-4,CASRQTMSARRAEDTQYF
TRBJ1-2,TRBV25-1,CASSEGLDSGSYGYTF
TRBJ2-7,TRBV18,CASSLDRGGSYEQYF
TRBJ1-6,TRBV6-5,CASSYGGEGLAPLHF
TRBJ1-2,TRBV6-5,CASSYFRDAPDGYTF
TRBJ1-1,TRBV6-4,CASRGAREITEAFF
TRBJ1-6,TRBV6-6,CASTMGNSPLHF
TRBJ1-3,TRBV20-1,CSASIRNSGNTIYF
TRBJ2-1,TRBV6-5,CASSYDGVDEQFF
TRBJ1-2,TRBV29-1,CITFTGRARDGYTF
TRBJ1-2,TRBV9,CASSRRADYGYTF
TRBJ2-2,TRBV9,CASSPQLAGALTGELFF
TRBJ1-4,TRBV4-2,CASSQNSLGEKLFF
TRBJ2-5,TRBV5-1,CASSLVVSSGEETQYF
TRBJ2-7,TRBV7-2,CASSLSRGPSYEQYF
TRBJ2-1,TRBV19,CASSIGGLYNEQFF
TRBJ1-6,TRBV28,CASSLIQGVGSPLHF
TRBJ2-2,TRBV5-1,CASRSFGSPSTGELFF
TRBJ1-1,TRBV2,CASNGGRETEAFF
TRBJ1-2,TRBV6-5,CASSYSGGDYGYTF
TRBJ1-2,TRBV30,CAWRVSSYGYTF
TRBJ1-5,TRBV3-1/TRBV3-2,CASSLLGNQPQHF
TRBJ1-4,TRBV19,CASRDRGEKLFF
TRBJ2-3,TRBV9,CASSVGLFRTDTQYF
TRBJ1-2,TRBV3-1/TRBV3-2,CASSHLGADYGYTF
TRBJ2-5,TRBV3-1/TRBV3-2,CASSQEISGGLQETQYF
TRBJ2-5,TRBV5-1,CASSLIPSTVETQYF
TRBJ1-2,TRBV10-3,CATGSSNYGYTF
TRBJ1-4,TRBV28,CASSSQGTEDEKLFF
TRBJ1-2,TRBV18,CASSPRGTVDGYTF
TRBJ1-6,TRBV5-1,CASSLEQAGASPLHF
TRBJ1-1,TRBV4-1,CASRQGARGNSEAFF
TRBJ1-3,TRBV27,CASSFTGTAGNTIYF
TRBJ1-6,TRBV3-1/TRBV3-2,CASSQRQGRGSPLHF
TRBJ1-2,TRBV7-2,CASSFRDSSVYGYTF
TRBJ1-2,TRBV4-1,CASSQGGGFRGGYTF
TRBJ1-6,TRBV6-1,CASSEAGQGGIPLHF
TRBJ1-6,TRBV7-9,CASSLRGDAPLHF
TRBJ2-4,TRBV19,CASRGARENIQYF